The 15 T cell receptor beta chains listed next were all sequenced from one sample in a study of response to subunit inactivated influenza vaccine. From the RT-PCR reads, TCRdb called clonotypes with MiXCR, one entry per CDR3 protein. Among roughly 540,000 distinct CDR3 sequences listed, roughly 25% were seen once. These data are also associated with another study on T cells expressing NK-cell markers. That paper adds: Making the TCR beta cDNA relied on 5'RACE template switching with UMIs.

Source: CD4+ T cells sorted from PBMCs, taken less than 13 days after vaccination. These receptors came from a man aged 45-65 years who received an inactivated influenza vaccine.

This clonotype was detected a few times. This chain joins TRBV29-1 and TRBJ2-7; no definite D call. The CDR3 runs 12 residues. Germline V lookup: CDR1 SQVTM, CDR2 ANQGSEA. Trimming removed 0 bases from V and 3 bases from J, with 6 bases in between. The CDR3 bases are TGCAGCGTTGAAGATATGGGCTACGAGCAGTACTTC. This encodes CSVEDMGYEQYF.

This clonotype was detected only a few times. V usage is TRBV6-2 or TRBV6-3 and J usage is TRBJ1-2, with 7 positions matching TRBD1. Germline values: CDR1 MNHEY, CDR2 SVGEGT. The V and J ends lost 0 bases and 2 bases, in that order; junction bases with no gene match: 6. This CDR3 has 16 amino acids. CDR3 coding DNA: TGTGCCAGCAGTTACTCGATTCCGGGACAGAACTATGGCTACACCTTC. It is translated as CASSYSIPGQNYGYTF.

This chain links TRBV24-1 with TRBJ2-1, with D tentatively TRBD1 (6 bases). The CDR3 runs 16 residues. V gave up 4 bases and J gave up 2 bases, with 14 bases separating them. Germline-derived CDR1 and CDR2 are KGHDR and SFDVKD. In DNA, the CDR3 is TGTGCCACCAGTGACAGGACAGTAGGTACCTACAATGAGCAGTTCTTC. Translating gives CATSDRTVGTYNEQFF.

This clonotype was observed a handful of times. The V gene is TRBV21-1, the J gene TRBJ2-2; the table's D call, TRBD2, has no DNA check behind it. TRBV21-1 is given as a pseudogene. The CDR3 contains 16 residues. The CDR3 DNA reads TGTGCCAGCAGCAAAGCGCGACTAGCTAACACCGGGGAGCTGTTTTTT. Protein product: CASSKARLANTGELFF.

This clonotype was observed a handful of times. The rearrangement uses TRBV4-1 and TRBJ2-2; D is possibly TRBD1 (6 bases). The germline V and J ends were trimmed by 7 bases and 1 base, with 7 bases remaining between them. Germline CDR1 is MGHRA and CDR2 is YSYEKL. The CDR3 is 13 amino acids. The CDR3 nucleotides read TGCGCCAGCACGGGACAGAACACCGGGGAGCTGTTTTTT. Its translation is CASTGQNTGELFF.

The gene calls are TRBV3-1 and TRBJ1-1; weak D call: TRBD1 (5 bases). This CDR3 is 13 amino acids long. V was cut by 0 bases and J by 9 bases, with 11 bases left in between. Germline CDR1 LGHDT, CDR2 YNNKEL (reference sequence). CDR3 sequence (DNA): TGTGCCAGCAGCCAAGATCCGGGGGGTAAAGCTTTCTTT. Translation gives CASSQDPGGKAFF.

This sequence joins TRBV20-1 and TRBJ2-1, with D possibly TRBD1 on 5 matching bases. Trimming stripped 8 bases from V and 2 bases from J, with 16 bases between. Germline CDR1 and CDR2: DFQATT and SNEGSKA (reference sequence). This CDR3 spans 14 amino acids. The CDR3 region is CSYRGLGTYNEQFF. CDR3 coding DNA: TGCAGTTATAGGGGATTGGGGACCTACAATGAGCAGTTCTTC.

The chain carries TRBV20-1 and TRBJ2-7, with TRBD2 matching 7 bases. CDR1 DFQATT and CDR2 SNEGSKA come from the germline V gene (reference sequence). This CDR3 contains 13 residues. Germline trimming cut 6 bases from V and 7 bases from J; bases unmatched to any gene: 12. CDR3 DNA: TGCAGTGCGCCACGACTAGCCGACGGGGAGCAGTACTTC. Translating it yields CSAPRLADGEQYF.

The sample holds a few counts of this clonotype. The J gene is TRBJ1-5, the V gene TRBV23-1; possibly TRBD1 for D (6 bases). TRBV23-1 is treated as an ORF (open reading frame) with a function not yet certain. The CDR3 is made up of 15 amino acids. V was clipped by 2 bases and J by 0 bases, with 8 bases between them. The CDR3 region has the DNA TGCGCCAGCAGTCAACAGGGACATAGCAATCAGCCCCAGCATTTT. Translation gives CASSQQGHSNQPQHF.

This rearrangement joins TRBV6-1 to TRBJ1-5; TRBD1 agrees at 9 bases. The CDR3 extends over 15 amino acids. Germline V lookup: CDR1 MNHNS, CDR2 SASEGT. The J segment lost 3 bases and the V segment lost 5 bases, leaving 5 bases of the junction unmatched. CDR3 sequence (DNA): TGTGCCAGCAGTAGGACAGGGGCACCCAATCAGCCCCAGCATTTT. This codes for CASSRTGAPNQPQHF.

CDR3 loop: CSAMTGSFGETQYF. The CDR3 DNA reads TGCAGCGCTATGACAGGGAGTTTCGGGGAGACCCAGTACTTC. The rearrangement links TRBV29-1 to TRBJ2-5, with 7 bases that match TRBD1. Per the germline V gene, CDR1 is SQVTM and CDR2 is ANQGSEA. Trimming at V came to 7 bases and at J to 5 bases, leaving 13 bases not matched to a gene. The CDR3 consists of 14 residues.

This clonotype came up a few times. The CDR3 nucleotides are TGTGCCAGCAACCCGGGCGCCGAGATGGGCTACACCTTC. Translation gives CASNPGAEMGYTF. The V call is TRBV28, the J call TRBJ1-2; D not certain. Germline lookup yields CDR1 MDHEN and CDR2 SYDVKM. V lost 7 bases and J 8 bases, leaving 17 bases between the germline ends. The length of the CDR3 is 13 residues.

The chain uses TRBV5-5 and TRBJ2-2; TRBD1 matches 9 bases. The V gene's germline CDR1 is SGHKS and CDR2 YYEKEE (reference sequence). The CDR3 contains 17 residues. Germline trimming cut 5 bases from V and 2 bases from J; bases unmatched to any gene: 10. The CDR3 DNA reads TGTGCCAGCAGTTTCGGGACAGGGAAATTAAACACCGGGGAGCTGTTTTTT. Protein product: CASSFGTGKLNTGELFF. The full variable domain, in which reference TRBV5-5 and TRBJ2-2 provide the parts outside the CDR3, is DAGVTQSPTHLIKTRGQQVTLRCSPISGHKSVSWYQQVLGQGPQFIFQYYEKEERGRGNFPDRFSARQFPNYSSELNVNALLLGDSALYLCASSFGTGKLNTGELFFGEGSRLTVL.

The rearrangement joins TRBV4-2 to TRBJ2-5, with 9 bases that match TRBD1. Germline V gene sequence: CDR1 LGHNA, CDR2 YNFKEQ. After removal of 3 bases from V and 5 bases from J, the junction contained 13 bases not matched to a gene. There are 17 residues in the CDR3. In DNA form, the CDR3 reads TGTGCCAGCAGCCAGAGGAACAGGGGGCGCATCCGGGAGACCCAGTACTTC. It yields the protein CASSQRNRGRIRETQYF.

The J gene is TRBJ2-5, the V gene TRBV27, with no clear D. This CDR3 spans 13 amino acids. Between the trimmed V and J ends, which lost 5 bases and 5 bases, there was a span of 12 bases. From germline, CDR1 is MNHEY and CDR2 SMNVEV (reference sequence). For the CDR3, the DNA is TGTGCCAGCAGTCGCCCGCGTCGGGAGACCCAGTACTTC. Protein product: CASSRPRRETQYF.